These 9 T cell receptor beta chains were all obtained from the same sample, sequenced in a study of T cells after yellow fever vaccination. Each CDR3 protein gets one entry after TCRdb re-called the 5' RACE reads with MiXCR. The table records 200,000 to 250,000 distinct CDR3 sequences, more than 3% of them present only once. The material sequenced was CD4+ T cells sorted from PBMCs, taken 10 days after the yellow fever booster vaccination. All receptors come from a young man who received the YFV17D yellow fever vaccine.

This clonotype has a handful of counts. This rearrangement joins TRBV5-1 to TRBJ1-4, with D perhaps matching TRBD1 (5 bases). With 4 bases removed from V and 1 base from J, the gap between germline ends came to 11 bases. This CDR3 contains 15 residues. CDR1 and CDR2 (germline): SGHRS, YFSETQ. DNA for the CDR3: TGCGCCAGCAGCCGGGGGGAAATAACTAATGAAAAACTGTTTTTT. As protein: CASSRGEITNEKLFF.

This clonotype was detected many times. This chain links TRBV6-5 with TRBJ2-7, with TRBD1 matching 9 bases. V gave up 6 bases and J gave up 6 bases; unmatched junction bases: 6. CDR3 length: 13 amino acids. The V gene's germline CDR1 is MNHEY and CDR2 SVGAGI. The CDR3 DNA reads as TGTGCCAGCAGGGGACAGGGCAATCGCGAGCAGTACGTC. Protein product: CASRGQGNREQYV.

This clonotype was found many times. V is TRBV11-2 and J is TRBJ2-5; D possibly matches TRBD1 or TRBD2 (5 bases each). The V gene's germline CDR1 is SGHAT and CDR2 FQNNGV. The CDR3 consists of 15 residues. V gave up 6 bases and J gave up 5 bases, with 19 bases separating them. The CDR3 DNA reads TGTGCCAGCAGGCAACCGGGACGAAGGAACGAGACCCAGTACTTC. This sequence encodes CASRQPGRRNETQYF.

In this sample, this clonotype turned up a few times. V gene TRBV4-1 combines with J gene TRBJ2-7; TRBD1 matches at 11 bases. Germline V gene data show CDR1 as MGHRA and CDR2 as YSYEKL. The CDR3 extends over 15 amino acids. Unmatched junction bases numbered 3, after V lost 3 bases and J lost 2 bases. CDR3 protein: CASSQPGQGAYEQYF. The CDR3 DNA follows: TGCGCCAGCAGCCAGCCGGGACAGGGGGCCTACGAGCAGTACTTC.

V usage is TRBV7-2 and J usage is TRBJ1-3, with D unresolved. V lost 5 bases and J 0 bases, leaving 17 bases between the germline ends. Germline loops: CDR1 SGHTA, CDR2 FQGNSA. The CDR3 extends over 17 amino acids. For the CDR3, the DNA is TGTGCCAGCAGCCCCAGACCCGGACTGCTCTCTGGAAACACCATATATTTT. Its translation: CASSPRPGLLSGNTIYF.

This chain connects TRBV6-1 to TRBJ2-2; 8 nucleotides line up with TRBD1. Trimming cost V 6 bases and J 4 bases; bases outside gene matches: 4. The CDR3 loop spans 14 amino acids. CDR1 is MNHNS and CDR2 is SASEGT in the germline V gene. The CDR3 DNA is TGTGCCAGCAGCGCCACAGGGGGCACCGGGGAGCTGTTTTTT. It is translated as CASSATGGTGELFF.

This clonotype showed up many times. The rearrangement links TRBV20-1 to TRBJ2-5; no reliable D call. This CDR3 is built from 11 residues. With 0 bases removed from V and 8 bases from J, the gap between germline ends came to 7 bases. Germline V gene lookup returns CDR1 DFQATT and CDR2 SNEGSKA (reference sequence). The CDR3 DNA follows: TGCAGTGCTAGAGATCGCTCTACCCAGTACTTC. Translating gives CSARDRSTQYF.

In its sample, this clonotype was seen a few times. This chain joins TRBV7-2 and TRBJ2-6; 10 positions agree with TRBD2. The CDR3 totals 16 residues. Trimming at V came to 2 bases and at J to 2 bases, leaving 0 bases not matched to a gene. Germline lookup yields CDR1 SGHTA and CDR2 FQGNSA. Here the CDR3 reads CASSLLAGAGANVLTF. DNA of the CDR3: TGTGCCAGCAGCTTACTAGCGGGGGCTGGGGCCAACGTCCTGACTTTC.

This clonotype was seen ten or more times. The chain recombines TRBV5-1 with TRBJ2-2; 10 nucleotides match TRBD1. The trim removed 4 bases at V and 1 base at J, leaving 4 bases unmatched. The CDR3 runs to 16 residues. CDR1 and CDR2 (germline): SGHRS, YFSETQ. The CDR3 DNA is TGCGCCAGCAGCCAGTGGACAGGGGGGAACACCGGGGAGCTGTTTTTT. It yields the protein CASSQWTGGNTGELFF. The variable domain in full, with the rest retrieved from reference TRBV5-1 and TRBJ2-2, is KAGVTQTPRYLIKTRGQQVTLSCSPISGHRSVSWYQQTPGQGLQFLFEYFSETQRNKGNFPGRFSGRQFSNSRSEMNVSTLELGDSALYLCASSQWTGGNTGELFFGEGSRLTVL.